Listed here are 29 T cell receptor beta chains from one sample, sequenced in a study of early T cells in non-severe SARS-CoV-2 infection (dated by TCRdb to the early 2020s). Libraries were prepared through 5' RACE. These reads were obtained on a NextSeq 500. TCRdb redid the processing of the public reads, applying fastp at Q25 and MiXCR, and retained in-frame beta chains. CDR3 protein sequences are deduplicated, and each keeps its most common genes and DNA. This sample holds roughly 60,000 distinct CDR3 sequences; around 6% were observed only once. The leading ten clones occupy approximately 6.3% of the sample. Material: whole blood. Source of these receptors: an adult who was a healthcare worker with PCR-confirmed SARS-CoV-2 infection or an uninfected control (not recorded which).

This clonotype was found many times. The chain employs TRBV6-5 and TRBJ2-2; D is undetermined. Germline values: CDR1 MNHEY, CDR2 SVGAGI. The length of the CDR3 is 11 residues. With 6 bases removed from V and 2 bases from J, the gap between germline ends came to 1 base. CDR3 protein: CASRNTGELFF. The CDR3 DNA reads TGTGCCAGCAGAAACACCGGGGAGCTGTTTTTT.

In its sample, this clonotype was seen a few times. CDR3 coding DNA: TGCGCCAGCAGCCCCGGCGTTGCCATTAGACTTTTTAACACTGAAGCTTTCTTT. Residues: CASSPGVAIRLFNTEAFF. The J gene is TRBJ1-1, the V gene TRBV4-1, with no clear D. The length of the CDR3 is 18 residues. Trimming stripped 4 bases from V and 2 bases from J, with 23 bases between. Germline V gives CDR1 MGHRA, CDR2 YSYEKL.

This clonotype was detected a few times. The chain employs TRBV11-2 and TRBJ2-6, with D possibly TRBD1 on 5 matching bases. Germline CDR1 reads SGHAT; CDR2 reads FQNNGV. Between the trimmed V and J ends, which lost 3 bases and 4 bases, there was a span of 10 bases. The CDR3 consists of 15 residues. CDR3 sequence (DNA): TGTGCCAGCAGCTTTCAGGGCCCCGGGGCCAACGTCCTGACTTTC. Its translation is CASSFQGPGANVLTF.

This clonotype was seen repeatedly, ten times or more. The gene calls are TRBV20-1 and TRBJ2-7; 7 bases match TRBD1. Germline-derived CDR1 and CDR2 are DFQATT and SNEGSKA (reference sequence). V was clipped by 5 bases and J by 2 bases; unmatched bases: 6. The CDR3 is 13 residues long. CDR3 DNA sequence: TGCAGTGCTTATGACAGGGTCGCCTACGAGCAGTACTTC. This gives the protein CSAYDRVAYEQYF.

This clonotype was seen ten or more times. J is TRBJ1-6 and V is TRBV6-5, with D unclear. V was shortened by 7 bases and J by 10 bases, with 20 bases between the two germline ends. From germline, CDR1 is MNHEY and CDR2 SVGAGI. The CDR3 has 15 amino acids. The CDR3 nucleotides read TGTGCCAGCACCAAGACCACCGACCCGGGGTCACCCCTCCACTTT. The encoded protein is CASTKTTDPGSPLHF.

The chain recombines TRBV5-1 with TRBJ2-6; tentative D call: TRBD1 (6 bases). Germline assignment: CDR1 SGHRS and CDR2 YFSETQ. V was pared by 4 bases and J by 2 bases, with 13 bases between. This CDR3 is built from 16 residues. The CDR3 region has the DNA TGCGCCAGCAGCCACCTCCCAGGGGCTGGGGCCAACGTCCTGACTTTC. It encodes CASSHLPGAGANVLTF.

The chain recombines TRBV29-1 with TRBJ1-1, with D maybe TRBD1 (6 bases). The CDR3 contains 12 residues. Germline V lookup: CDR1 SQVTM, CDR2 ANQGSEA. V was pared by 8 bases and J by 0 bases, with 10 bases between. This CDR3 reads CSWKGVNTEAFF. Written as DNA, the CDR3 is TGCAGCTGGAAGGGGGTGAACACTGAAGCTTTCTTT. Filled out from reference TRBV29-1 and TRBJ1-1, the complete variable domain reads SAVISQKPSRDICQRGTSLTIQCQVDSQVTMMFWYRQQPGQSLTLIATANQGSEATYESGFVIDKFPISRPNLTFSTLTVSNMSPEDSSIYLCSWKGVNTEAFFGQGTRLTVV.

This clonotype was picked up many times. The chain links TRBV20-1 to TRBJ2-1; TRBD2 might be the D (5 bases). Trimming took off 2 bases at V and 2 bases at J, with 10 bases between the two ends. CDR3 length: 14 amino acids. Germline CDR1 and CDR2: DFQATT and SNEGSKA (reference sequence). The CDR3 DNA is TGCAGTGCTAGACAACGGGAAACCTACAATGAGCAGTTCTTC. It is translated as CSARQRETYNEQFF.

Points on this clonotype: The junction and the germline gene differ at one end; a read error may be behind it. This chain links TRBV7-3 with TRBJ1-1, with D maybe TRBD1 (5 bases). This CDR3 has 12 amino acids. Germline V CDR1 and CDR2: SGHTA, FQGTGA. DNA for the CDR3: TGTGCCAACAGCCCCGGGGGCACTGAAGCTTTCTTT. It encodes CANSPGGTEAFF.

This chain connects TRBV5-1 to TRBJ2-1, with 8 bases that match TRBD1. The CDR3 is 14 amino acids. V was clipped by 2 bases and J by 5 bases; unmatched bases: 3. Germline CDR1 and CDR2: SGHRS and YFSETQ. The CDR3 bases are TGCGCCAGCAGCTTCCAGGGGGCGGACAATGAGCAGTTCTTC. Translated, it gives CASSFQGADNEQFF.

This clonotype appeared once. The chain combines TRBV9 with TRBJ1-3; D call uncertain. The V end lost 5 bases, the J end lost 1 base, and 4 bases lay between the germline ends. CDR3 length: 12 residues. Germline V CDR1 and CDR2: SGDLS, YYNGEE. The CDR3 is CASSYSGNTIYF. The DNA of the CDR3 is TGTGCCAGCAGTTATTCTGGAAACACCATATATTTT.

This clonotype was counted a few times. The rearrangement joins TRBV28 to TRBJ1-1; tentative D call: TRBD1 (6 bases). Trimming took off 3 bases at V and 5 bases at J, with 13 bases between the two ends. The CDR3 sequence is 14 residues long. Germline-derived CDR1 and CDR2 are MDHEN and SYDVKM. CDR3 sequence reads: CASSFTGRRTEAFF. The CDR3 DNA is TGTGCCAGCAGTTTTACAGGGAGGAGGACTGAAGCTTTCTTT. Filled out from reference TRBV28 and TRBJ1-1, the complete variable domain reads DVKVTQSSRYLVKRTGEKVFLECVQDMDHENMFWYRQDPGLGLRLIYFSYDVKMKEKGDIPEGYSVSREKKERFSLILESASTNQTSMYLCASSFTGRRTEAFFGQGTRLTVV.

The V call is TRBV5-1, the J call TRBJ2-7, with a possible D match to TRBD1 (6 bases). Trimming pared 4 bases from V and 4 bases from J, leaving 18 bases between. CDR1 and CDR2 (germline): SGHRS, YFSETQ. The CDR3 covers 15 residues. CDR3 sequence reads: CASSGKSTQGYEQYF. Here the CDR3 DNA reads TGCGCCAGCAGCGGGAAATCTACCCAGGGGTACGAGCAGTACTTC.

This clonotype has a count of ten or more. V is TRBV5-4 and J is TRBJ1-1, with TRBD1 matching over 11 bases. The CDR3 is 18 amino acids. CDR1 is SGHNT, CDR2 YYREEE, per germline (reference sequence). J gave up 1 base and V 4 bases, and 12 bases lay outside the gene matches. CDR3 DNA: TGTGCCAGCAGCCCCCGGACAGGGGGCGGGTTAAGGAACACTGAAGCTTTCTTT. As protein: CASSPRTGGGLRNTEAFF.

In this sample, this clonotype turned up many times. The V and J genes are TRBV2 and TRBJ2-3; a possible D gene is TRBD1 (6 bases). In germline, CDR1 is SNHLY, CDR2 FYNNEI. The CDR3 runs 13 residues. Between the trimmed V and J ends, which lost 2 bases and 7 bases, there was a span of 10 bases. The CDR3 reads CASSEQGMNTQYF. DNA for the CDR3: TGTGCCAGCAGTGAACAGGGGATGAATACGCAGTATTTT.

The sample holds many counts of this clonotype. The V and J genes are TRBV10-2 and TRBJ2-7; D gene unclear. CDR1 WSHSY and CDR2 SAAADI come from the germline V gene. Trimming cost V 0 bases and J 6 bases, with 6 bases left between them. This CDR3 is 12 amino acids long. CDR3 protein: CASSESPGEQYF. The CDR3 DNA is TGCGCCAGCAGTGAGTCTCCCGGCGAGCAGTACTTC.

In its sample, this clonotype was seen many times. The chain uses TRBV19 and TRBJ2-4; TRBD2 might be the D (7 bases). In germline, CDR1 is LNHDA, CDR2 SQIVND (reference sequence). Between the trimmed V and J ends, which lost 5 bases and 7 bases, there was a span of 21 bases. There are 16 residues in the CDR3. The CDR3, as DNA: TGTGCCAGTAGTCCAGCCGAGGCGGGGAGGGGGAACATTCAGTACTTC. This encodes CASSPAEAGRGNIQYF.

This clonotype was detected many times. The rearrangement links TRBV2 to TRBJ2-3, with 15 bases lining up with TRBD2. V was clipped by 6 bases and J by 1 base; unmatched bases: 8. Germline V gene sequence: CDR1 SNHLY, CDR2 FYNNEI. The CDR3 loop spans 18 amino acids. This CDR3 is CASSRTSGRAMGTDTQYF. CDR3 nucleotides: TGTGCCAGCAGCCGGACTAGCGGGAGGGCCATGGGCACAGATACGCAGTATTTT. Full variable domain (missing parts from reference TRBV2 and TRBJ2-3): EPEVTQTPSHQVTQMGQEVILRCVPISNHLYFYWYRQILGQKVEFLVSFYNNEISEKSEIFDDQFSVERPDGSNFTLKIRSTKLEDSAMYFCASSRTSGRAMGTDTQYFGPGTRLTVL.

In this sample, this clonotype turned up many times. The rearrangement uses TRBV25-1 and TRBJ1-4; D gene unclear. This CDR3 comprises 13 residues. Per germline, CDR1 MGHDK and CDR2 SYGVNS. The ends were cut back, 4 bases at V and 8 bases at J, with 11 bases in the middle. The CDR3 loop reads CASSVAGGEKLFF. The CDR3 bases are TGTGCCAGCAGTGTAGCAGGTGGGGAAAAACTGTTTTTT.

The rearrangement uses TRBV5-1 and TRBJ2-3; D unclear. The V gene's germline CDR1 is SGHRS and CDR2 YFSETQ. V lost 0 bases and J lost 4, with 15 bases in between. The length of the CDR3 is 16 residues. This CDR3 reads CASSLGVELPSDTQYF. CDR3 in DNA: TGCGCCAGCAGCTTGGGAGTCGAGCTCCCCTCAGATACGCAGTATTTT.

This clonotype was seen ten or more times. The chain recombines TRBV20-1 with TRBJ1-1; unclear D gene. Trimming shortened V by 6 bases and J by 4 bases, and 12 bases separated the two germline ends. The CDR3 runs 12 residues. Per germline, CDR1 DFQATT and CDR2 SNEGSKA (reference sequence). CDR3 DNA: TGCAGTGCAACAAGAGGGTCCACTGAAGCTTTCTTT. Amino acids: CSATRGSTEAFF.

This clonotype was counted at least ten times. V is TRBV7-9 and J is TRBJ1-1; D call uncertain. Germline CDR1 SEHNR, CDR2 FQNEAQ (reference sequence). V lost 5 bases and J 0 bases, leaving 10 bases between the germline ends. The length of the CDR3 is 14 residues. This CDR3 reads CASSKSQMNTEAFF. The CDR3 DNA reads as TGTGCCAGCAGCAAAAGCCAGATGAACACTGAAGCTTTCTTT. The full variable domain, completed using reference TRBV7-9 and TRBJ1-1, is DTGVSQNPRHKITKRGQNVTFRCDPISEHNRLYWYRQTLGQGPEFLTYFQNEAQLEKSRLLSDRFSAERPKGSFSTLEIQRTEQGDSAMYLCASSKSQMNTEAFFGQGTRLTVV.

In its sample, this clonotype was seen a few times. For the CDR3, the DNA is TGCGCCAGCAGCCAAGAAGGAAGAGACGCCAGCTCCTACAATGAGCAGTTCTTC. Protein: CASSQEGRDASSYNEQFF. The rearrangement links TRBV4-1 to TRBJ2-1; D not resolved. Germline values: CDR1 MGHRA, CDR2 YSYEKL. The CDR3 is 18 residues long. Trimming removed 0 bases from V and 0 bases from J, with 15 bases in between.

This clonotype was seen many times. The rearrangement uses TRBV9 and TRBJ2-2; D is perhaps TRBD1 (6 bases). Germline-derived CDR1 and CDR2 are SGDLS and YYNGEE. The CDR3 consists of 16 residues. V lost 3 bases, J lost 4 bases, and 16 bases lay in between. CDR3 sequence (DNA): TGTGCCAGCAGCGAGGGGTCCAGGGGTCCCACCGGGGAGCTGTTTTTT. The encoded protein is CASSEGSRGPTGELFF. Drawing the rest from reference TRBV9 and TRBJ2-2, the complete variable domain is DSGVTQTPKHLITATGQRVTLRCSPRSGDLSVYWYQQSLDQGLQFLIQYYNGEERAKGNILERFSAQQFPDLHSELNLSSLELGDSALYFCASSEGSRGPTGELFFGEGSRLTVL.

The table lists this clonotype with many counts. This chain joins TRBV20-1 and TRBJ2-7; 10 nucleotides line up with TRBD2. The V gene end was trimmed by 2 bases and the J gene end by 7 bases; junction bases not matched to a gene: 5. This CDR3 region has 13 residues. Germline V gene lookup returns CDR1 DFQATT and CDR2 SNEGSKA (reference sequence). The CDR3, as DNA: TGCAGTGCTAGACTAGCGGGAGTAGATGAGCAGTACTTC. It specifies CSARLAGVDEQYF.

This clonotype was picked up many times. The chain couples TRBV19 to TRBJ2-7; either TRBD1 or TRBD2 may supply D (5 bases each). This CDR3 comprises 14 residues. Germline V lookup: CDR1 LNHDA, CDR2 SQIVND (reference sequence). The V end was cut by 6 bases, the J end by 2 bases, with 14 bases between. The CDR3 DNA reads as TGTGCCAGTAGGCGGACTCGGGACCCCTACGAGCAGTACTTC. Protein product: CASRRTRDPYEQYF.

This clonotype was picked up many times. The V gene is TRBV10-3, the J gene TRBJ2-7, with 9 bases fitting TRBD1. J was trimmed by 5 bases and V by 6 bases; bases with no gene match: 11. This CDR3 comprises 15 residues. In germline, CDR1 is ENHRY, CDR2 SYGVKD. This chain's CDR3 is CAISWTGTGLHEQYF. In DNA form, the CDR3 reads TGTGCCATCAGCTGGACCGGGACAGGGCTCCACGAGCAGTACTTC.

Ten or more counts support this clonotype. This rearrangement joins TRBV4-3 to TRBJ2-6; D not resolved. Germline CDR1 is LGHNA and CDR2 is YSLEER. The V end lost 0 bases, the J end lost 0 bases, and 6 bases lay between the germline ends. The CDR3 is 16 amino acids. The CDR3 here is CASSQDMASGANVLTF. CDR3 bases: TGCGCCAGCAGCCAAGATATGGCCTCTGGGGCCAACGTCCTGACTTTC.

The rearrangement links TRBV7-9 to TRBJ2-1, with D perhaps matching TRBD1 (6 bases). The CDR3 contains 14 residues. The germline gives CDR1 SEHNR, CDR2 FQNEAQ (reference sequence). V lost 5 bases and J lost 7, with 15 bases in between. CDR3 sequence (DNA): TGTGCCAGCAGCCCGAGGACAGATCGTAATGAGCAGTTCTTC. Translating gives CASSPRTDRNEQFF.